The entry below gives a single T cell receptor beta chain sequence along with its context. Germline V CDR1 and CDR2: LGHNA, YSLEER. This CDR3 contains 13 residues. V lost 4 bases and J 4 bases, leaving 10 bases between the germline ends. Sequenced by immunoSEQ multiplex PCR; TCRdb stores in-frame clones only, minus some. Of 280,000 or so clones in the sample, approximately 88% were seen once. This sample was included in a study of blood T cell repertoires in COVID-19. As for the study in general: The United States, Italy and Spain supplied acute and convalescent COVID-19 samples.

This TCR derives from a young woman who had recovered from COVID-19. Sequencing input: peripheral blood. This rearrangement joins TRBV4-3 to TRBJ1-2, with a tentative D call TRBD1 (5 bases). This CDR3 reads CASSRLGAYGYTF. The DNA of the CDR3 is TGCGCCAGCAGCCGACTAGGGGCCTATGGCTACACCTTC.